This TCR beta chain was recorded in a study of human T cells and chemical hapten exposure. TCRdb reprocessed the RACE reads with MiXCR, giving one entry per CDR3 protein. The table has about 82,000 distinct CDR3 sequences, 6.5% to 8.5% seen once. The sample's time point: patch test 2, 6 weeks after DPC sensitization. The treatment denotes: therapeutic diphenylcyclopropenone sensitization with weekly scalp DPC. This clonotype occurred many times. Per germline, CDR1 MNHNS and CDR2 SASEGT. Trimming shortened V by 2 bases and J by 4 bases, and 14 bases separated the two germline ends. The CDR3 sequence is 16 residues long.

The sample consisted of whole blood, taken in connection with sensitization to the hapten diphenylcyclopropenone (DPC). The rearrangement joins TRBV6-1 to TRBJ2-2; D possibly matches TRBD1 or TRBD2 (6 bases each). The receptor's source is a woman in her 30s with alopecia areata. Some clones in this sample may be carry-over from other donors' samples. The CDR3, as DNA: TGTGCCAGCAGTGAAATAGGGGGGCGAGGCACCGGGGAGCTGTTTTTT. Encoded protein: CASSEIGGRGTGELFF.